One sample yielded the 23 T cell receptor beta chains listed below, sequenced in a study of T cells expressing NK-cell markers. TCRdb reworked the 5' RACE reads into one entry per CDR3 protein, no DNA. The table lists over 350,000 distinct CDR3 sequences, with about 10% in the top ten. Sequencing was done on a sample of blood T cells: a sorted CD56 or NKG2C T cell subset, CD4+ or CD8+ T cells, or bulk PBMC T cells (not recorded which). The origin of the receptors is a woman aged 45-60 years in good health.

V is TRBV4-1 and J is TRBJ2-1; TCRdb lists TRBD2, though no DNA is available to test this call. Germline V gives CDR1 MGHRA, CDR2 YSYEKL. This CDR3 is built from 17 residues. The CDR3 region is CASSQDPASGNYNEQFF.

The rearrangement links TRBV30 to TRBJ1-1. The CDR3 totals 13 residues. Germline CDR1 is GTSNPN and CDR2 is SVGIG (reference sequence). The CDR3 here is CAWSVSGGTEAFF.

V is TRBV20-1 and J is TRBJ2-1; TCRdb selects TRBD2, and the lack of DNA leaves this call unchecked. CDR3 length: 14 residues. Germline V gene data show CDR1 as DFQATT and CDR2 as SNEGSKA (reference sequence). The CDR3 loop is CSAPRLAQTNEQFF.

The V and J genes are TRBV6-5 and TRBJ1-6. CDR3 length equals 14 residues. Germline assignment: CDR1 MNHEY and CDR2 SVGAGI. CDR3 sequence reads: CASSPDPNNSPLHF.

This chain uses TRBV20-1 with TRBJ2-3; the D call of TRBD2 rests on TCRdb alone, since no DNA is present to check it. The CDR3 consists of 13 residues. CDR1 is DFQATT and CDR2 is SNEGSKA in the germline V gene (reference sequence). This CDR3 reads CSARDGPGDTQYF.

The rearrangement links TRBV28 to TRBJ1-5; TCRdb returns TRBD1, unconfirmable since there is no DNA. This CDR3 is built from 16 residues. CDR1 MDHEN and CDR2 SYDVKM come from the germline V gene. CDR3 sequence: CASKNPPRLSNQPQHF.

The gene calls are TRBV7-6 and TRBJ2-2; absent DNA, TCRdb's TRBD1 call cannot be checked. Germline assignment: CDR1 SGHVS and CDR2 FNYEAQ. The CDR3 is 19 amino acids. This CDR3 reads CASSLPSVPGQSNTGELFF.

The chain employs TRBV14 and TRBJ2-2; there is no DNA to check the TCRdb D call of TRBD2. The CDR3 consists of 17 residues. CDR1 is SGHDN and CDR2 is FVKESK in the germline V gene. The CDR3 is CASSQAPRTWNTGELFF.

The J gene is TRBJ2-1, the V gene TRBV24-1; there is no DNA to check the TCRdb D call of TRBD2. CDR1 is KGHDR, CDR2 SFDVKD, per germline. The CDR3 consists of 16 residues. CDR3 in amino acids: CATSDTSGRSYNEQFF.

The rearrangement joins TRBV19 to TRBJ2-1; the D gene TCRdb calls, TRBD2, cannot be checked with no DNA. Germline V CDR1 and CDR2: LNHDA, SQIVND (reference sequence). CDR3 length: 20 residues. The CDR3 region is CASGHSLKSLRGLLVGEQFF.

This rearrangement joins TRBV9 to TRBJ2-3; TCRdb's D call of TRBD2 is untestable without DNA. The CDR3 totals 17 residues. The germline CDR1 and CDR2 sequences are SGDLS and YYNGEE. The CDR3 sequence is CASSVMVAGSSTDTQYF.

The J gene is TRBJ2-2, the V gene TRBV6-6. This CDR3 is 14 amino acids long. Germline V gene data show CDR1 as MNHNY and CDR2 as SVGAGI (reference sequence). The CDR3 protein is CASSYSSLSGELFF.

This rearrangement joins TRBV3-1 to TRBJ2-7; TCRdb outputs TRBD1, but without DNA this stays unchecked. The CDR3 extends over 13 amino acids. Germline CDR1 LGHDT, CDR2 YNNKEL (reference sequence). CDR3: CASTRGDTYEQYF.

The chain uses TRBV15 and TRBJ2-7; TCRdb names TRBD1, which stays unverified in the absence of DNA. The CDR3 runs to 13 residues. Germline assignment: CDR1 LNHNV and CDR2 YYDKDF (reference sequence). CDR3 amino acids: CATSGGTGREQYF. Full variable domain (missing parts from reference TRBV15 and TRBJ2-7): DAMVIQNPRYQVTQFGKPVTLSCSQTLNHNVMYWYQQKSSQAPKLLFHYYDKDFNNEADTPDNFQSRRPNTSFCFLDIRSPGLGDTAMYLCATSGGTGREQYFGPGTRLTVT.

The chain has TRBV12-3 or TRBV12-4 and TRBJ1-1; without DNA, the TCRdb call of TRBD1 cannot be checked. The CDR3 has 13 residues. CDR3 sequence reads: CASVSGQQSKAFF.

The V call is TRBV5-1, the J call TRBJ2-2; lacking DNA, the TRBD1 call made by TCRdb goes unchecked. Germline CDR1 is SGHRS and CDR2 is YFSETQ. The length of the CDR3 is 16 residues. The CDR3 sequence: CASSFGGVRISGELFF. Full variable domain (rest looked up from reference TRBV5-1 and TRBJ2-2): KAGVTQTPRYLIKTRGQQVTLSCSPISGHRSVSWYQQTPGQGLQFLFEYFSETQRNKGNFPGRFSGRQFSNSRSEMNVSTLELGDSALYLCASSFGGVRISGELFFGEGSRLTVL.

The CDR3 loop reads CASSAGLAGYQETQYF. The genes are TRBV25-1 and TRBJ2-5; absent DNA, TCRdb's TRBD2 call cannot be checked. CDR1 is MGHDK and CDR2 is SYGVNS in the germline V gene. This CDR3 spans 16 amino acids.

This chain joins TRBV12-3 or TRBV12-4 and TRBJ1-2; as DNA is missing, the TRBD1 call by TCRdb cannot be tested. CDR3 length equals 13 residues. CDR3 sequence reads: CASKGPGADGYTF.

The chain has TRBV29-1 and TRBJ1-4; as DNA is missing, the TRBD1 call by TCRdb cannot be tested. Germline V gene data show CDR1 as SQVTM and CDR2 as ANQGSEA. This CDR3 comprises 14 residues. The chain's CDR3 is CSVLAPQEGEKLFF.

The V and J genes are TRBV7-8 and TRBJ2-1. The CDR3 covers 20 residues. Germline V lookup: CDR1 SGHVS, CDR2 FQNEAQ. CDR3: CASSLVFLTVRVDPDNEQFF.

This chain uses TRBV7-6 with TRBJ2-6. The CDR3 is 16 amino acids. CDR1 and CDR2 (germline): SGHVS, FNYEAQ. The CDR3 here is CASSLSLRTGANVLTF.

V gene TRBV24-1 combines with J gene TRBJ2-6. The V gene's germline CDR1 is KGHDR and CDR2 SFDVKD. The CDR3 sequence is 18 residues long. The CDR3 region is CATSDLGYRSSGANVLTF.

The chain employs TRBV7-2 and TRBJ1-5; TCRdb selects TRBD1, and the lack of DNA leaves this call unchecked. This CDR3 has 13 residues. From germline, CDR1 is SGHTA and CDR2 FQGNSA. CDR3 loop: CASSLSWGQPQHF.